The T cell receptor beta chain under discussion was sequenced for a study of naive and memory T cell subsets. Whole-study findings and limits: Far more TCRs reportedly came from tuberculin skin test site biopsies.

The treatment is: skin biopsy from PPD injection site in Mantoux-positive individual. Cells were not sorted; total RNA input targeted roughly 1 to 1,100 ng. TCR cDNA received a 3' ligated oligonucleotide that carried a UMI. Tuberculin skin test biopsies were taken where PPD was injected in Mantoux-positive people. Blood and skin TCR RNA was reverse transcribed with alpha and beta constant primers. Amplification of ligated cDNA took four PCR rounds with SP2 and nested alpha and beta constant primers. TCRdb re-analysed the UMI-ligation and nested PCR reads in MiXCR, keeping a single row per CDR3 protein. The sample has 18,000 or so distinct CDR3 sequences, 9.5% seen once. The CDR3 extends over 13 amino acids. Germline V gene data show CDR1 as SQVTM and CDR2 as ANQGSEA. V was clipped by 7 bases and J by 6 bases; unmatched bases: 8. This clonotype showed up just a few times. The target antigen is unknown.

The chain is built from TRBV29-1 and TRBJ1-4; TRBD1 aligns across 7 bases. Sequencing used skin, obtained from a tuberculin skin test site. The sequence was collected from an adult in good health. The CDR3 is CSARTGRDEKLFF. CDR3 sequence (DNA): TGCAGCGCCCGGACAGGAAGAGATGAAAAACTGTTTTTT.